This T cell receptor (beta chain) was sequenced in a study of OX40 agonist ivuxolimab in advanced cancers. General observations from the study: In general, CD8+ T cells held more expanded clones than CD4+ did, on average.

Looked up from germline, CDR1 is SGHRS and CDR2 is YFSETQ. V was pared by 4 bases and J by 5 bases, with 10 bases between. The CDR3 spans 14 residues. Sequencing used immunoSEQ multiplex PCR; TCRdb keeps in-frame clones, though not all of them. The sample has more than 65,000 clones; more than 70% are singletons. A word on this clone: Its specificity is unknown.

Source: CD4+ or CD8+ T cells sorted from blood, taken in a trial of the OX40 agonist ivuxolimab. The chain couples TRBV5-1 to TRBJ1-6, with a tentative D call TRBD1 (6 bases). The TCR sequence derives from an adult with an advanced solid tumor such as melanoma, head and neck, liver or kidney cancer. The CDR3 coding sequence is TGCGCCAGCAGCGTCGGACAGAATAATTCACCCCTCCACTTT. Protein product: CASSVGQNNSPLHF. Based on the CDR3 plus reference TRBV5-1 and TRBJ1-6, the full variable domain is KAGVTQTPRYLIKTRGQQVTLSCSPISGHRSVSWYQQTPGQGLQFLFEYFSETQRNKGNFPGRFSGRQFSNSRSEMNVSTLELGDSALYLCASSVGQNNSPLHFGNGTRLTVT.